This T cell receptor (beta chain) was captured by sequencing in a study of T-cell memory formation after mild COVID-19. Turning to the study itself: The TCR clusters were mostly specific to one donor.

This clonotype has more than one count but fewer than ten. The antigen is not known. Study results and limitations: CD4/CD8 balance held among clones contracting day 15 to 85, and later expanders leaned CD4+.

Each CDR3 protein gets one entry after TCRdb re-called the 5' RACE reads with MiXCR. The table has a few hundred thousand distinct CDR3 sequences, roughly 21% seen once. From germline, CDR1 is MDHEN and CDR2 SYDVKM. The ends lost 5 bases at V and 0 bases at J; junction bases unmatched: 5. The CDR3 has 16 amino acids. The sequenced sample was PBMCs or a T cell subset sorted from them (not recorded which). This chain connects TRBV28 to TRBJ2-1; 9 bases map to TRBD2. This sequence was found in an adult woman who had mild COVID-19 (a few samples of this study predate the infection). Cell type and time point are not known. CDR3 loop: CASSPMTSGSYNEQFF. Here the CDR3 DNA reads TGTGCCAGCAGTCCCATGACTAGCGGCTCCTACAATGAGCAGTTCTTC.